Sequencing of this TCR beta chain was carried out in a study of OX40 agonist ivuxolimab in advanced cancers. Germline CDR1 and CDR2: KGHSH and LQKENI. V trimming: 2 bases; J trimming: 4 bases; junction bases outside the gene matches: 4. CDR3 length: 15 residues. TCRdb's table, derived via immunoSEQ multiplex PCR, lists solely in-frame clones and lacks some. The sample consists of some 69,000 clones, 70% to 90% of them appearing once. In regard to this clone: This CDR3 is also generated by other DNA sequences in the sample.

This receptor was obtained from an adult with an advanced solid tumor such as melanoma, head and neck, liver or kidney cancer. This chain connects TRBV18 to TRBJ1-3; 8 positions agree with TRBD1. This specimen was CD4+ or CD8+ T cells sorted from blood, taken in a trial of the OX40 agonist ivuxolimab. CDR3 DNA sequence: TGTGCCAGCTCACCAGGACAGGGAGCCGGAAACACCATATATTTT. This sequence encodes CASSPGQGAGNTIYF.